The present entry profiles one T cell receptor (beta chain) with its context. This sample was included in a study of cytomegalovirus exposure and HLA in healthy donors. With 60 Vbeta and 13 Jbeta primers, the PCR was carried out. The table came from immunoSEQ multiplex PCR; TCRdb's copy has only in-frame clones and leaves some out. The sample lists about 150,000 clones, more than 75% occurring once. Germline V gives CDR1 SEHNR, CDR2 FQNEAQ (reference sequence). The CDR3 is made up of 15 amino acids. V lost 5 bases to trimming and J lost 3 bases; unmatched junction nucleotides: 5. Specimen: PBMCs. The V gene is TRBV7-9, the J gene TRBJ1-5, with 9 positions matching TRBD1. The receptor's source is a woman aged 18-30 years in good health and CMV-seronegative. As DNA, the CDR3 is TGTGCCAGCAGCCAGGGGACAGGGACCAATCAGCCCCAGCATTTT. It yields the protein CASSQGTGTNQPQHF.